A single sample is the source of the 18 T cell receptor beta chains below, sequenced in a study of blood T cell repertoires in COVID-19. The protocol was immunoSEQ multiplex PCR, while the TCRdb copy is restricted to in-frame clones and leaves out a portion. The sample includes roughly 500,000 clones, about 88% of them seen just once. The specimen sequenced was peripheral blood. The receptors originated from a man between 18 and 29 years old with COVID-19, enrolled during active disease.

This chain connects TRBV5-1 to TRBJ1-2; perhaps TRBD1 as D (6 bases). This CDR3 region has 15 residues. V lost 7 bases, J lost 2 bases, and 18 bases lay in between. Germline CDR1 and CDR2: SGHRS and YFSETQ. DNA for the CDR3: TGCGCCAGCGACCCAGGGGTTTCTACGAACTATGGCTACACCTTC. Its translation: CASDPGVSTNYGYTF.

The chain combines TRBV18 with TRBJ1-1; D not certain. CDR3 length: 12 amino acids. CDR1 KGHSH and CDR2 LQKENI come from the germline V gene. V was trimmed by 2 bases and J by 4 bases, leaving 5 bases between them. The CDR3 DNA sequence: TGTGCCAGCTCACCAAAACTCACTGAAGCTTTCTTT. Its protein product is CASSPKLTEAFF.

The V and J genes are TRBV3-1 (or the pseudogene TRBV3-2) and TRBJ2-1; no clear D. The CDR3 totals 13 residues. Germline loops: CDR1 LGHDT, CDR2 YNNKEL (reference sequence). Trimming left V 0 bases short and J 7 bases short, with 7 bases between. In DNA form, the CDR3 reads TGTGCCAGCAGCCAAGATCAGTTGAATGAGCAGTTCTTC. Translating it yields CASSQDQLNEQFF.

This chain links TRBV19 with TRBJ2-1; 7 nucleotides match TRBD2. Germline lookup yields CDR1 LNHDA and CDR2 SQIVND (reference sequence). This CDR3 is 15 amino acids long. J gave up 2 bases and V 5 bases, and 6 bases lay outside the gene matches. CDR3 DNA sequence: TGTGCCAGTAGTCCTTGGGGGGGAACCTACAATGAGCAGTTCTTC. It encodes CASSPWGGTYNEQFF.

The rearrangement links TRBV24-1 to TRBJ2-7, with D possibly TRBD2 on 5 matching bases. Deletions cut 3 bases from V and 4 bases from J, with 9 bases between. The germline V gene encodes CDR1 KGHDR and CDR2 SFDVKD. The CDR3 has 13 residues. The DNA of the CDR3 is TGTGCCACCAGTGATAGAGGGAGATACGAGCAGTACTTC. Its translation is CATSDRGRYEQYF.

The chain joins TRBV3-1 (or the pseudogene TRBV3-2) to TRBJ1-3; D is undetermined. V was clipped by 0 bases and J by 4 bases, with 10 bases between them. The CDR3 runs 15 residues. The germline V gene encodes CDR1 LGHDT and CDR2 YNNKEL (reference sequence). Written as DNA, the CDR3 is TGTGCCAGCAGCCAAGATCTCTCGGAGGGAAACACCATATATTTT. It specifies CASSQDLSEGNTIYF.

The chain joins TRBV5-1 to TRBJ1-1; TRBD1 matches 9 bases. Per germline, CDR1 SGHRS and CDR2 YFSETQ. V lost 4 bases to trimming and J lost 8 bases; unmatched junction nucleotides: 21. There are 18 residues in the CDR3. The CDR3 spells CASSQTGGPRLTAGEAFF. The CDR3 DNA reads TGCGCCAGCAGCCAGACAGGGGGTCCGCGGCTCACGGCGGGAGAAGCTTTCTTT.

Only a few counts were recorded for this clone. A read error may explain this, as a much larger clone is one base away. This specimen includes other DNA sequences encoding the same CDR3. This chain uses TRBV5-1 with TRBJ2-7; D is possibly TRBD1 (5 bases). CDR1 SGHRS and CDR2 YFSETQ come from the germline V gene. This CDR3 region has 11 residues. Trimming took 0 bases from V and 7 from J, leaving 5 bases between them. The CDR3 sequence is CASSLAGEQYF. The CDR3, as DNA: TGCGCCAGCAGCTTGGCAGGGGAGCAGTACTTC.

The CDR3 region is CASSQELASYEQYF. As DNA, the CDR3 is TGTGCCAGCAGCCAAGAACTAGCCTCGTACGAGCAGTACTTC. The rearrangement links TRBV3-1 (or the pseudogene TRBV3-2) to TRBJ2-7; possible D gene TRBD2, 6 bases. The ends were cut back, 0 bases at V and 4 bases at J, with 10 bases in the middle. The length of the CDR3 is 14 residues. CDR1 LGHDT and CDR2 YNNKEL come from the germline V gene (reference sequence).

The chain has TRBV3-1 (or the pseudogene TRBV3-2) and TRBJ2-5; 10 bases align to TRBD1. CDR3 length: 16 residues. The germline V gene encodes CDR1 LGHDT and CDR2 YNNKEL (reference sequence). V dropped 4 bases and J dropped 2; count of bases not matched to a gene: 7. The CDR3 region is CASSPPPGQGQETQYF. The DNA of the CDR3 is TGTGCCAGCAGCCCCCCCCCGGGACAGGGGCAAGAGACCCAGTACTTC.

This chain joins TRBV3-1 (or the pseudogene TRBV3-2) and TRBJ2-7, with D possibly being TRBD2 (6 bases). V dropped 3 bases and J dropped 2 bases, with 23 bases sitting between them. The germline gives CDR1 LGHDT, CDR2 YNNKEL (reference sequence). This CDR3 has 18 amino acids. The CDR3 DNA is TGTGCCAGCAGCCACCCCCGCGGGATCGGGATAGGCACCTACGAGCAGTACTTC. Protein product: CASSHPRGIGIGTYEQYF.

The V call is TRBV2, the J call TRBJ1-3; 7 nucleotides agree with TRBD1. The V gene end was trimmed by 8 bases and the J gene end by 3 bases; junction bases not matched to a gene: 4. Germline values: CDR1 SNHLY, CDR2 FYNNEI. This CDR3 region has 13 residues. The CDR3 DNA sequence: TGTGCCAGCCAGGGGGTTGGTGGAAACACCATATATTTT. Encoded protein: CASQGVGGNTIYF.

The chain couples TRBV10-1 to TRBJ1-5; TRBD1 aligns across 9 bases. This CDR3 contains 13 residues. V lost 6 bases and J lost 5; bases outside the gene matches: 2. Looked up from germline, CDR1 is WNHNN and CDR2 is SYGVQD (reference sequence). The CDR3 region has the DNA TGCGCCAGCAGCCGGGACAGGGATCAGCCCCAGCATTTT. Its translation is CASSRDRDQPQHF.

The chain is built from TRBV5-1 and TRBJ1-4; D may be TRBD1 (5 bases). The CDR3 runs 13 residues. The ends were cut back, 4 bases at V and 8 bases at J, with 12 bases in the middle. Per the germline V gene, CDR1 is SGHRS and CDR2 is YFSETQ. The CDR3 here is CASSLDSGEKLFF. CDR3 bases: TGCGCCAGCAGCCTAGACAGTGGCGAAAAACTGTTTTTT.

V and J are TRBV18 and TRBJ1-1; D is perhaps TRBD1 (5 bases). Trimming stripped 2 bases from V and 1 base from J, with 11 bases between. The CDR3 sequence is 15 residues long. Germline CDR1 reads KGHSH; CDR2 reads LQKENI. For the CDR3, the DNA is TGTGCCAGCTCACCAGGGGCGGTTTCGAACACTGAAGCTTTCTTT. Protein: CASSPGAVSNTEAFF. The full variable domain, its missing parts supplied by reference TRBV18 and TRBJ1-1, is NAGVMQNPRHLVRRRGQEARLRCSPMKGHSHVYWYRQLPEEGLKFMVYLQKENIIDESGMPKERFSAEFPKEGPSILRIQQVVRGDSAAYFCASSPGAVSNTEAFFGQGTRLTVV.

The gene calls are TRBV9 and TRBJ1-6; 8 positions match TRBD1. V lost 4 bases, J lost 13 bases, and 10 bases stayed unmatched. From germline, CDR1 is SGDLS and CDR2 YYNGEE. The CDR3 is 14 residues long. The CDR3 region has the DNA TGTGCCAGCAGCTCCGGGACAGGTTTTAAGCCCCTCCACTTT. Encoded protein: CASSSGTGFKPLHF.

The chain combines TRBV18 with TRBJ1-3, with TRBD1 matching 8 bases. The CDR3 has 15 amino acids. The germline V gene has CDR1 KGHSH and CDR2 LQKENI. The V and J ends lost 3 bases and 7 bases, in that order; junction bases with no gene match: 8. CDR3 protein: CASSPGQGIMNTIYF. In DNA, the CDR3 is TGTGCCAGCTCACCCGGACAGGGAATAATGAACACCATATATTTT.

The rearrangement links TRBV10-1 to TRBJ2-1; 7 bases map to TRBD2. This CDR3 is built from 14 residues. Per germline, CDR1 WNHNN and CDR2 SYGVQD (reference sequence). Losses at the gene ends were 3 bases for V and 7 bases for J; bases not matched to a gene: 6. CDR3 sequence (DNA): TGCGCCAGCAGTGATTCTGGCGGGGGAAATGAGCAGTTCTTC. Protein sequence: CASSDSGGGNEQFF.